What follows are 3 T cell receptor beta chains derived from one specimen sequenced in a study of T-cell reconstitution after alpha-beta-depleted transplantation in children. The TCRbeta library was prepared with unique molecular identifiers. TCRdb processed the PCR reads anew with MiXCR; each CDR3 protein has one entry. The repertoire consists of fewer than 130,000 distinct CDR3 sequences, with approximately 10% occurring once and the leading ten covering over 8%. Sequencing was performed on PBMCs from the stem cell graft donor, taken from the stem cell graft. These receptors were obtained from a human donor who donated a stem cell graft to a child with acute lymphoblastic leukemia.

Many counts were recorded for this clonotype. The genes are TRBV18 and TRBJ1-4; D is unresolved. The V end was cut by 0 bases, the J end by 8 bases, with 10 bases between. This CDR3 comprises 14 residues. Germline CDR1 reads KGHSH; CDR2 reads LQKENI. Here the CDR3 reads CASSPPSIREKLFF. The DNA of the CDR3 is TGTGCCAGCTCACCACCGAGTATCCGGGAAAAACTGTTTTTT.

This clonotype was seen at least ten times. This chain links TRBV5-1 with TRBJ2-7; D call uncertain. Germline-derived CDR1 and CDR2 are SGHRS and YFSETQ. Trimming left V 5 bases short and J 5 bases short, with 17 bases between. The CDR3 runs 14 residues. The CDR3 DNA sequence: TGCGCCAGCAGACCCAACCCCCCCGGCCACGAGCAGTACTTC. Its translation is CASRPNPPGHEQYF.

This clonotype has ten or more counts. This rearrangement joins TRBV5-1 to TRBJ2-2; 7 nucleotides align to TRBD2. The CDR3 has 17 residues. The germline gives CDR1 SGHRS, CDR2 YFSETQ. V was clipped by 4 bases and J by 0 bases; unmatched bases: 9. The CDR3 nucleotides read TGCGCCAGCAGCCCTCAAGTTGCGGGGGCGAACACCGGGGAGCTGTTTTTT. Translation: CASSPQVAGANTGELFF.